Sequencing of this T cell receptor (beta chain) was carried out in a study of shared T cell receptors in the human thymus. Produced via immunoSEQ multiplex PCR; TCRdb's table is partial and in-frame only. The sample records under 450,000 clones, 95% being singletons. Germline V CDR1 and CDR2: MNHEY, SMNVEV (reference sequence). The V end was cut by 10 bases, the J end by 10 bases, with 14 bases between. CDR3 length: 11 amino acids. The source of this sequence is a human donor. This chain uses TRBV27 with TRBJ2-1; no clear D gene. Sequencing used thymocytes. CDR3 sequence (DNA): TGTGCCACCCTAACGCATCAGGAGCAGTTCTTC. This translates into CATLTHQEQFF.